This entry concerns a single T cell receptor (beta chain). This sample was included in a study of blood T cell repertoires in COVID-19. Study summary: Sites in the United States, Italy and Spain provided acute and convalescent COVID-19 samples. T cells, B-cell-depleted T cells, or PBMCs supplied cDNA or gDNA.

There are 11 residues in the CDR3. Per the germline V gene, CDR1 is SEHNR and CDR2 is FQNEAQ (reference sequence). Trimming left V 3 bases short and J 4 bases short, with 2 bases between. Original processing methods: Amplification with reference gene primers provided the estimates of nucleated cell counts. Here immunoSEQ multiplex PCR was the method, and the copy in TCRdb shows in-frame clones only, minus some. V and J calls and clone size are as listed in that table; D and trimming were resolved from the DNA. Of about 250,000 clones detected, 86% appear once; the ten largest clones hold under 2%. Sequencing input: peripheral blood. This chain links TRBV7-9 with TRBJ2-3; the D is unclear. This receptor was taken from a woman in her sixties or seventies who had recovered from COVID-19. CDR3 DNA: TGTGCCAGCAGCTTCTCAGATACGCAGTATTTT. This gives the protein CASSFSDTQYF.